This T cell receptor beta chain was sequenced in a study of blood T cell repertoires in COVID-19. Overall study: Sites in the United States, Italy and Spain provided acute and convalescent COVID-19 samples.

Sequencing was performed with immunoSEQ multiplex PCR; in TCRdb, only in-frame clones are kept and a portion is missing. The data contain about half a million clones, 70% to 90% of them singletons. Looked up from germline, CDR1 is LNHDA and CDR2 is SQIVND (reference sequence). This CDR3 contains 13 residues. Losses at the gene ends were 5 bases for V and 6 bases for J; bases not matched to a gene: 3. The TCR originated in a woman aged 55-75 years who had recovered from COVID-19. Specimen: PBMCs or T cells enriched from blood (not recorded which). The V gene is TRBV19, the J gene TRBJ2-2, with 7 bases matching TRBD1. CDR3 sequence reads: CASSQDRSGELFF. Here the CDR3 DNA reads TGTGCCAGTAGTCAGGACAGGTCCGGGGAGCTGTTTTTT.